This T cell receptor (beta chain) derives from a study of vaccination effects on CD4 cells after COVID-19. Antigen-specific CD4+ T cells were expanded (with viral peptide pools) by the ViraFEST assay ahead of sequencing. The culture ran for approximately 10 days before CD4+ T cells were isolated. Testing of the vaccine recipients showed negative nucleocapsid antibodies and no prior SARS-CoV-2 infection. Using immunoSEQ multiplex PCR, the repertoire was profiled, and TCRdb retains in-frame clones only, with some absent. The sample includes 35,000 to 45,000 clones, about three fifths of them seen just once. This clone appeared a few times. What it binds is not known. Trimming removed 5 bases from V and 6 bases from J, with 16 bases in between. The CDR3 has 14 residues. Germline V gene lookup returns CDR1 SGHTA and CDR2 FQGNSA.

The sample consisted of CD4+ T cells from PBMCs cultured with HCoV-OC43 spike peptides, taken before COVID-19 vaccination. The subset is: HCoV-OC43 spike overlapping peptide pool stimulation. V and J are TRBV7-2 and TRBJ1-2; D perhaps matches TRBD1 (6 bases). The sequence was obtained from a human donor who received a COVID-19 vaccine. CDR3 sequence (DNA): TGTGCCAGCAGCCGGACACAGGGTATCGATGGCTACACCTTC. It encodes CASSRTQGIDGYTF.